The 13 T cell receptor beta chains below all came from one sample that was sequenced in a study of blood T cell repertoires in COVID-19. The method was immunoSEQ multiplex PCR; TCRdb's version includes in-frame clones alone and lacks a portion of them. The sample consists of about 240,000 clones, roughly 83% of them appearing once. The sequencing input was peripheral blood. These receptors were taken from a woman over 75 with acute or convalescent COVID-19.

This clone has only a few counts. CDR3 DNA: TGCGCCAGCAGCATGGGACTATCTAGCACAGATACGCAGTATTTT. It yields the protein CASSMGLSSTDTQYF. The chain has TRBV5-1 and TRBJ2-3; TRBD2 matches 7 bases. The germline V gene encodes CDR1 SGHRS and CDR2 YFSETQ. The CDR3 consists of 15 residues. V dropped 4 bases and J dropped 0; count of bases not matched to a gene: 5.

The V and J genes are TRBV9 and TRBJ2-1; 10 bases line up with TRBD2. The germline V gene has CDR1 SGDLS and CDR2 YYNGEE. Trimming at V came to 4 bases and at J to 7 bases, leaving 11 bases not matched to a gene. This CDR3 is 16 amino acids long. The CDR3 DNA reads TGTGCCAGCAGCCCTACTAGCGGGGCTTATGGGAATGAGCAGTTCTTC. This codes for CASSPTSGAYGNEQFF.

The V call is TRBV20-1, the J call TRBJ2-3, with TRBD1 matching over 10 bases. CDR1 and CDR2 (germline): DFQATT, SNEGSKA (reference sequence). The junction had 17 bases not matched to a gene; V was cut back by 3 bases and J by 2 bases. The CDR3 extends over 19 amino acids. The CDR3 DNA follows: TGCAGTGCTAGTAACCGGGACAGGGGACGGGCTAGATCCACAGATACGCAGTATTTT. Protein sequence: CSASNRDRGRARSTDTQYF.

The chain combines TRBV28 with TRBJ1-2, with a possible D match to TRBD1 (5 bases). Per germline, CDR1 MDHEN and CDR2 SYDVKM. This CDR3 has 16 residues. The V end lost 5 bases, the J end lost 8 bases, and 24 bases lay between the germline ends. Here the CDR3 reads CASSGTAGTARLGYTF. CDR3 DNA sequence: TGTGCCAGCAGTGGAACCGCCGGGACTGCGCGCTTAGGCTACACCTTC.

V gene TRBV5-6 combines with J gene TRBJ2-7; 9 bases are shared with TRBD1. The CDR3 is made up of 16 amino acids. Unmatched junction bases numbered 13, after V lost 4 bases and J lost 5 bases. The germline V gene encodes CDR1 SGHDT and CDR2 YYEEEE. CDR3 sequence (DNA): TGTGCCAGCAGCAACTCGGCCGGGACAGGGAGGCACGAGCAGTACTTC. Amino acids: CASSNSAGTGRHEQYF.

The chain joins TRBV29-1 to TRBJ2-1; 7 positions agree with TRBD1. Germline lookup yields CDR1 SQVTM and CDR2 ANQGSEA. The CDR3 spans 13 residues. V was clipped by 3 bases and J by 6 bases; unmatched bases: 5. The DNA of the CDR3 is TGCAGCGTTGACAGGGGGATGGGCAATGAGCAGTTCTTC. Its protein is CSVDRGMGNEQFF.

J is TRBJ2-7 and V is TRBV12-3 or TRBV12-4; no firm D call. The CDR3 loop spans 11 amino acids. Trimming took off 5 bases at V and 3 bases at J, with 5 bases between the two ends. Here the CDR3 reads CASSTHYEQYF. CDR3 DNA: TGTGCCAGCAGTACTCACTACGAGCAGTACTTC.

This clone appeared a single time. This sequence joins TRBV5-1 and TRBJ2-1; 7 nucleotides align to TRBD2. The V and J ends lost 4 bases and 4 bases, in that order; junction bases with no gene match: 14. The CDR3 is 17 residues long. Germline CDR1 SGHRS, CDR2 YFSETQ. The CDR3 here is CASSDVRGSGGYNEQFF. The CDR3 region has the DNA TGCGCCAGCAGCGACGTCCGCGGATCGGGGGGATACAATGAGCAGTTCTTC. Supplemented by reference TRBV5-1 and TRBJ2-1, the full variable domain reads KAGVTQTPRYLIKTRGQQVTLSCSPISGHRSVSWYQQTPGQGLQFLFEYFSETQRNKGNFPGRFSGRQFSNSRSEMNVSTLELGDSALYLCASSDVRGSGGYNEQFFGPGTRLTVL.

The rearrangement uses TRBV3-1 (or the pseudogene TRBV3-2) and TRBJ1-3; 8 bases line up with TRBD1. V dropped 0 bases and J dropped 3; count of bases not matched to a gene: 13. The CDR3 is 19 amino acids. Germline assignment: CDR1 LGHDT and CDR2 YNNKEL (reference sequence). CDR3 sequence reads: CASSQEVYWTGKGGNTIYF. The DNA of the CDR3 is TGTGCCAGCAGCCAAGAGGTCTACTGGACAGGGAAGGGTGGAAACACCATATATTTT.

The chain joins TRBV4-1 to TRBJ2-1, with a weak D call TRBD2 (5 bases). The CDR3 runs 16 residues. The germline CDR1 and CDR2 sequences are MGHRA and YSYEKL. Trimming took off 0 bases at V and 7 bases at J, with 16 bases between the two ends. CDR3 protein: CASSQESGGGGNEQFF. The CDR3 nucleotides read TGCGCCAGCAGCCAAGAGTCCGGTGGCGGAGGTAATGAGCAGTTCTTC.

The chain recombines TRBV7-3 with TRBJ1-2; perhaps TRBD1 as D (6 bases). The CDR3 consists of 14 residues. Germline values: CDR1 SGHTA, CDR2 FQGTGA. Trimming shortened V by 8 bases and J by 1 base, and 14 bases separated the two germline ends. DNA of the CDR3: TGTGCCAGCGGACCAGGGGCCGGTAACTATGGCTACACCTTC. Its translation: CASGPGAGNYGYTF. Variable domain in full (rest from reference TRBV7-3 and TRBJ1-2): GAGVSQTPSNKVTEKGKYVELRCDPISGHTALYWYRQSLGQGPEFLIYFQGTGAADDSGLPNDRFFAVRPEGSVSTLKIQRTERGDSAVYLCASGPGAGNYGYTFGSGTRLTVV.

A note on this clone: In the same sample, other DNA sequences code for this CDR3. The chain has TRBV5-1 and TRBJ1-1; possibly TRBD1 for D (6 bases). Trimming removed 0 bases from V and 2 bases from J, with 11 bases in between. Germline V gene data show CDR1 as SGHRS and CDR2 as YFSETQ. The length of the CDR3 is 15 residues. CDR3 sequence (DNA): TGCGCCAGCAGCTTGGTGCAAGGGGGTAACACTGAAGCTTTCTTT. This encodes CASSLVQGGNTEAFF.

The CDR3 nucleotides are TGTGCCAGCACCACTAGGGCAGGGGTAAGCTCTGGAAACACCATATATTTT. Translating it yields CASTTRAGVSSGNTIYF. The chain has TRBV4-2 and TRBJ1-3; a possible D gene is TRBD1 (6 bases). In germline, CDR1 is LGHNA, CDR2 YNFKEQ. With 7 bases removed from V and 0 bases from J, the gap between germline ends came to 19 bases. The CDR3 length is 17 residues.